The clone carrying this T cell receptor (beta chain) was seen ten or more times. Its antigen remains unknown. This record comes from a study of Graves' ophthalmopathy and Graves' hyperthyroidism. RNA transcripts were the source from which TCR beta CDR3 regions were amplified. HTBI primers served in a first-round RT-PCR, which a second-round multiplex PCR followed. From the multiplex PCR reads, TCRdb called clonotypes with MiXCR, one entry per CDR3 protein. The sample carries 600,000 to 700,000 distinct CDR3 sequences, more than 40% recorded once. Notes on the study in general: Most expanded clonotypes in thyroid above 0.001 frequency also showed up in blood.

CDR3 length: 12 amino acids. CDR1 is KGHDR, CDR2 SFDVKD, per germline. The germline V and J ends were trimmed by 10 bases and 5 bases, with 14 bases remaining between them. Sequencing input: peripheral blood. The chain is built from TRBV24-1 and TRBJ2-7; either TRBD1 or TRBD2 may supply D (5 bases each). This TCR came from an adult man with Graves' ophthalmopathy. The CDR3 nucleotides read TGTGCCACGGGGACGGACAATCACGAGCAGTACTTC. Translation gives CATGTDNHEQYF.